One sample yielded the 15 T cell receptor beta chains listed below, sequenced in a study of T-cell memory formation after mild COVID-19. TCRdb reprocessed the 5' RACE reads with MiXCR, giving one entry per CDR3 protein. The data hold about 140,000 distinct CDR3 sequences, with 11% to 15% observed a single time. The sample taken for sequencing was PBMCs or a T cell subset sorted from them (not recorded which). Source of these receptors: an adult woman who had mild COVID-19 (a few samples of this study predate the infection). Cell type and time point are not known.

This chain uses TRBV24-1 with TRBJ2-2; possible D gene TRBD1, 6 bases. Trimming cost V 4 bases and J 6 bases, with 14 bases left between them. From germline, CDR1 is KGHDR and CDR2 SFDVKD. This CDR3 contains 15 residues. Here the CDR3 DNA reads TGTGCCACCAGTGACAGGGGCGCGGGCCCCGGGGAGCTGTTTTTT. Translation gives CATSDRGAGPGELFF.

This clonotype has just a few counts. This chain connects TRBV24-1 to TRBJ2-3, with D unclear. Trimming shortened V by 0 bases and J by 2 bases, and 14 bases separated the two germline ends. CDR1 KGHDR and CDR2 SFDVKD come from the germline V gene. This CDR3 comprises 17 residues. The CDR3 bases are TGTGCCACCAGTGATTTGGCTCCTGGGCAGGCCACAGATACGCAGTATTTT. It encodes CATSDLAPGQATDTQYF.

The sample holds a few counts of this clonotype. The V gene is TRBV7-8, the J gene TRBJ1-2, with D hard to call. The CDR3 runs to 13 residues. The V gene lost 4 bases and the J gene lost 4 bases, with 10 bases spanning the gap. CDR1 is SGHVS, CDR2 FQNEAQ, per germline. CDR3 DNA: TGTGCCAGCAGCTCCCCGGGAGGCTATGGCTACACCTTC. Translating gives CASSSPGGYGYTF.

This chain links TRBV12-3 or TRBV12-4 with TRBJ1-1, with D unclear. V was shortened by 7 bases and J by 6 bases, with 12 bases between the two germline ends. The CDR3 covers 12 residues. The CDR3 region has the DNA TGTGCCAGCATGTACTACCCCGCTGAAGCTTTCTTT. It specifies CASMYYPAEAFF.

This clonotype was seen a few times. This chain links TRBV6-6 with TRBJ2-1; D is possibly TRBD1 (5 bases). Trimming removed 0 bases at V and 10 bases at J, with 10 bases between. CDR3 size: 13 residues. Per germline, CDR1 MNHNY and CDR2 SVGAGI (reference sequence). The CDR3 DNA is TGTGCCAGCAGTTACTCGAACACAGGAGAGCAGTTCTTC. This sequence encodes CASSYSNTGEQFF.

In its sample, this clonotype was seen a few times. This chain links TRBV7-9 with TRBJ1-1; D gene uncertain. Germline CDR1 is SEHNR and CDR2 is FQNEAQ (reference sequence). CDR3 length: 10 amino acids. V lost 8 bases, J lost 8 bases, and 9 bases lay in between. The CDR3 DNA reads as TGTGCCAGCGCGGCAAAAGAAGCTTTCTTT. Protein: CASAAKEAFF.

The chain employs TRBV5-1 and TRBJ2-7, with unresolved D. Deletions cut 2 bases from V and 6 bases from J, with 12 bases between. The CDR3 length is 13 residues. Germline V CDR1 and CDR2: SGHRS, YFSETQ. CDR3: CASSFGGGFEQYF. The CDR3 region has the DNA TGCGCCAGCAGCTTTGGCGGCGGTTTCGAGCAGTACTTC.

This clonotype appeared a single time. The J gene is TRBJ2-7, the V gene TRBV4-1; D possibly corresponds to TRBD2 (6 bases). The V end was cut by 0 bases, the J end by 3 bases, with 12 bases between. The CDR3 totals 15 residues. Germline assignment: CDR1 MGHRA and CDR2 YSYEKL. In nucleotides, the CDR3 is TGCGCCAGCAGCCAAGACCCTAGCGATGTCTACGAGCAGTACTTC. This gives the protein CASSQDPSDVYEQYF.

This sequence joins TRBV9 and TRBJ2-3; 7 nucleotides align to TRBD2. The V gene's germline CDR1 is SGDLS and CDR2 YYNGEE. The V segment lost 2 bases and the J segment 0 bases; nucleotides outside the gene matches: 6. The CDR3 has 16 amino acids. The CDR3 bases are TGTGCCAGCAGCGTGAGCGGGGAGCCTAGCACAGATACGCAGTATTTT. This codes for CASSVSGEPSTDTQYF.

This clonotype was seen only a few times. This sequence joins TRBV6-6 and TRBJ2-3; TRBD1 matches 8 bases. CDR1 is MNHNY and CDR2 is SVGAGI in the germline V gene (reference sequence). The CDR3 extends over 15 amino acids. After removal of 5 bases from V and 3 bases from J, the junction contained 7 bases not matched to a gene. CDR3 sequence (DNA): TGTGCCAGCAGTCGAACGGGACAGGCTACAGATACGCAGTATTTT. The encoded protein is CASSRTGQATDTQYF.

The chain joins TRBV7-3 to TRBJ2-2; 8 nucleotides match TRBD1. The CDR3 has 15 amino acids. The germline V gene encodes CDR1 SGHTA and CDR2 FQGTGA. With V trimmed by 3 bases and J by 6 bases, 6 bases remained unmatched. This CDR3 is CASSLLGQGPGELFF. In nucleotides, the CDR3 is TGTGCCAGCAGCTTGTTAGGACAGGGTCCCGGGGAGCTGTTTTTT.

This clonotype was picked up a small number of times. The chain joins TRBV6-5 to TRBJ2-1; 13 bases are a match to TRBD2. Unmatched junction bases numbered 6, after V lost 6 bases and J lost 4 bases. This CDR3 has 16 amino acids. The germline V gene has CDR1 MNHEY and CDR2 SVGAGI. Here the CDR3 DNA reads TGTGCCAGCAGCCTCGGGACTAGCGGGAAATACAATGAGCAGTTCTTC. Amino acids: CASSLGTSGKYNEQFF.

In this sample, this clonotype turned up a few times. The V call is TRBV20-1, the J call TRBJ1-5; no clear D. The V and J ends lost 3 bases and 10 bases respectively, with 10 bases between them. Germline V lookup: CDR1 DFQATT, CDR2 SNEGSKA (reference sequence). The CDR3 is made up of 11 amino acids. The chain's CDR3 is CSAREDAPQHF. The CDR3 DNA sequence: TGCAGTGCTAGGGAGGATGCACCCCAGCATTTT.

In this sample, this clonotype turned up many times. The J gene is TRBJ2-3, the V gene TRBV7-3; 10 positions match TRBD1. The CDR3 totals 15 residues. The V and J ends lost 3 bases and 6 bases, in that order; junction bases with no gene match: 6. Germline V gene lookup returns CDR1 SGHTA and CDR2 FQGTGA. CDR3 sequence (DNA): TGTGCCAGCAGCTTGGGGACAGGGGAGTTGGATACGCAGTATTTT. It is translated as CASSLGTGELDTQYF.

A few counts support this clonotype. The chain employs TRBV13 and TRBJ2-7; D is undetermined. V was cut by 6 bases and J by 0 bases, with 9 bases left in between. The CDR3 consists of 13 residues. Germline V gene data show CDR1 as PRHDT and CDR2 as FYEKMQ (reference sequence). The CDR3 nucleotides read TGTGCCAGCAGTTCCGGAAACTCCTACGAGCAGTACTTC. Protein sequence: CASSSGNSYEQYF. The full variable domain, rest sourced from reference TRBV13 and TRBJ2-7, is AAGVIQSPRHLIKEKRETATLKCYPIPRHDTVYWYQQGPGQDPQFLISFYEKMQSDKGSIPDRFSAQQFSDYHSELNMSSLELGDSALYFCASSSGNSYEQYFGPGTRLTVT.